This T cell receptor (beta chain) is drawn from a study of T cells after posttransplantation cyclophosphamide (TCRdb year 2016). Turning to the overall study: The study tracked T cell repertoire reconstitution by TRB sequencing after myeloablative bone marrow transplantation using posttransplantation cyclophosphamide as GVHD prophylaxis. Antigen receptor sequencing was done on samples from 35 to 45 PTCy-treated patients and from more than 15 related bone marrow donors of those patients. Blood from all 35 or so PTCy patients who had 1-year posttransplant specimens underwent TRB sequencing. In 3 patients, up to about 3 additional blood samples taken between 2 and 5.2 years after transplant also underwent TRB sequencing, as did pretransplant blood from a handful of patients. TRA and TRB clonality were tightly correlated in 10 or so samples, so subsequent TCR analyses focused on TRB only. Public TRB sequences were compared against a database of over 3,000 sequences linked to responses to pathogens, tumor antigens, self-antigens and alloantigens. The investigation overall reported the following: At 1-2 months, donor-recipient similarity was low but rose over the first year, and the later blood repertoires were often dominated by donor CD8+ memory clones. Across more than 35 patients, recipient CMV seropositivity and CMV reactivation were highly associated with TRB clonality; PTCy diversity was similar to CNI/methotrexate controls. The TRB repertoires of T cells infiltrating skin or GI tract showed only limited overlap with the TRB repertoires of T cells in blood.

In regard to this clone: Its antigen remains undetermined. It has no much larger one-base neighbor in the sample; base qualities were not kept.

Related bone marrow donors provided peripheral blood samples on the day of marrow donation. Peripheral blood and bone marrow mononuclear cells were isolated by Ficoll-Hypaque density centrifugation and were cryopreserved. Genomic DNA was the input for TRB sequencing, which was run either with the immunoSEQ assay at survey resolution or with the hsTCRB kit. In the authors' own workflow: The immunoSEQ software handled the initial read processing, while the LymphoSeq R package was used for the repertoire analyses. For each TRB dataset, clonality was calculated as 1 minus normalized Shannon entropy, and the Gini coefficient was computed as well. To infer phenotypes in unsorted samples, TRB sequences from sorted subsets of the recipient or donor were mapped onto unsorted samples from the same recipient. TCRdb re-hosts the immuneACCESS table, in-frame sequences only. Its copies lack some clones; in the studies checked, an unresolved V gene accounts for under half of them, and the cause for the rest is not known. V and J calls and clone size are copied from that table; D and trimming were computed from the DNA. For this sample there are about 66,000 clones; 93% appear just once. The top ten constitute 3% of the sample.

The TCR originated in a woman aged 25 to 39 in good health and a related stem cell transplant donor. Sequencing was carried out using PBMCs.

The CDR3: CASIPGARARETQYF. The nucleotide sequence reads TGCGCCAGCATCCCGGGGGCCAGGGCACGGGAGACCCAGTACTTC. The rearranged chain carries TRBV5-1 and TRBJ2-5; the D element could tentatively be TRBD1 or TRBD2, as 6 bases agree for each. Including cysteine and phenylalanine, the CDR3 has 15 amino acids. Left in the record is the CDR3 DNA by itself, 45 bases read in frame from the first base. Looking up the germline V gene yields CDR1 SGHRS and CDR2 YFSETQ. Deletion took 6 bases off V and 5 bases off J, with a span of 20 bases between the germline ends.